The subject of this entry is one T cell receptor (beta chain). V lost 3 bases to trimming and J lost 4 bases; unmatched junction nucleotides: 0. CDR1 LNHDA and CDR2 SQIVND come from the germline V gene (reference sequence). The CDR3 loop spans 13 amino acids. Original processing methods: The authors estimated nucleated cell counts from reference gene primer amplification. The data were produced by immunoSEQ multiplex PCR, yet TCRdb's version contains in-frame clones alone and is incomplete. That table is the source of V, J and clone size, and D and trimming were worked out from the DNA. The sample records fewer than 100,000 clones, roughly four fifths being singletons. The sample comes from a study of blood T cell repertoires in COVID-19. The wider study: Samples came from the United States, Italy and Spain, spanning acute and convalescent COVID-19. In each case, the material was cDNA or gDNA derived from T cells, B-cell-depleted T cells, or PBMCs.

The sample comprised peripheral blood. V gene TRBV19 combines with J gene TRBJ1-3, with TRBD1 matching over 7 bases. The sequence came from a human donor in a cohort sampled during active COVID-19. CDR3 DNA: TGTGCCAGTAGTATGGGACAGGGAAACACCATATATTTT. It is translated as CASSMGQGNTIYF.